A single sample is the source of the 7 T cell receptor beta chains below, sequenced in a study of neoadjuvant anti-PD-1 for oral cavity cancer. The assay was immunoSEQ multiplex PCR, and TCRdb's table has in-frame clones only and misses some. The table includes approximately 10,000 clones, approximately 59% detected once. The time point denotes: after neoadjuvant nivolumab, at surgical resection. The specimen was PBMCs, collected after nivolumab (anti-PD-1) treatment. The receptors shown here come from a person aged 35 to 85 with oral cavity squamous cell carcinoma.

The chain carries TRBV21-1 and TRBJ1-4. TRBV21-1 is tagged as a pseudogene. This CDR3 spans 12 amino acids. This CDR3 reads CASKKGGTELFF. The CDR3 region has the DNA TGTGCCAGCAAAAAGGGGGGGACTGAACTGTTTTTT.

J is TRBJ2-7 and V is TRBV7-7, with D uncertain. The CDR3 runs to 10 residues. Per the germline V gene, CDR1 is SSHAT and CDR2 is FNYEAQ (reference sequence). V lost 6 bases and J 2 bases, leaving 2 bases between the germline ends. For the CDR3, the DNA is TGTGCCAGCAGGACCTACGAGCAGTACTTC. Its protein product is CASRTYEQYF.

The rearrangement links TRBV30 to TRBJ1-2; D is uncertain. Germline V lookup: CDR1 GTSNPN, CDR2 SVGIG (reference sequence). The CDR3 is 12 amino acids. V was shortened by 3 bases and J by 1 base, with 6 bases between the two germline ends. In DNA, the CDR3 is TGTGCCTGGAGGGGGAGTAACTATGGCTACACCTTC. Encoded protein: CAWRGSNYGYTF.

This clone was counted between two and nine times. V gene TRBV5-1 combines with J gene TRBJ2-7, with TRBD1 matching 8 bases. Trimming took 2 bases from V and 6 from J; bases not matched to a gene: 7. This CDR3 spans 14 amino acids. CDR1 SGHRS and CDR2 YFSETQ come from the germline V gene. This chain's CDR3 is CASSFSRGQGEQYF. The CDR3 DNA reads TGCGCCAGCAGCTTTAGCAGGGGGCAGGGCGAGCAGTACTTC.

The chain links TRBV30 to TRBJ1-1; D remains unclear. The CDR3 extends over 11 amino acids. In germline, CDR1 is GTSNPN, CDR2 SVGIG (reference sequence). For the CDR3, the DNA is TGTGTAGCCACAGTGAACACTGAAGCTTTCTTT. Encoded protein: CVATVNTEAFF.

The genes are TRBV2 and TRBJ2-1, with D perhaps TRBD2 (6 bases). Trimming left V 2 bases short and J 10 bases short, with 12 bases between. Looked up from germline, CDR1 is SNHLY and CDR2 is FYNNEI. CDR3 length: 13 amino acids. The CDR3 loop is CASSETLAGEQFF. CDR3 DNA: TGTGCCAGCAGTGAAACCCTTGCGGGAGAGCAGTTCTTC.

The V call is TRBV18, the J call TRBJ1-1; D perhaps matches TRBD1 (6 bases). The CDR3 consists of 18 residues. Between the trimmed V and J ends, which lost 2 bases and 0 bases, there was a span of 19 bases. Germline V lookup: CDR1 KGHSH, CDR2 LQKENI. CDR3 sequence (DNA): TGTGCCAGCTCACCAACACAGGGATTGGTAGGAATGAACACTGAAGCTTTCTTT. Translated: CASSPTQGLVGMNTEAFF.